This T cell receptor (beta chain) originates from a study of T cell repertoires in Merkel cell carcinoma (dated by TCRdb to the late 2010s). Concerning the study at large: The study excluded patients who had received intralesional immunotherapy or systemic immune checkpoint blockade before the biopsy. Tetramer sorting, cloning and paired TCR sequencing of expanded tumor-infiltrating lymphocytes were first used to define MCPyV-specific clonotypes. A diagnosis of MCPyV-positive Merkel cell carcinoma and successful in vitro expansion of tumor-infiltrating lymphocytes were required for inclusion. General study outcomes and caveats: Normal tissue biopsies were not studied.

On this clone: Its binding antigen is unknown. No much larger clone exists at a distance of one base, and base qualities are not known.

TRB CDR3 sequencing and data processing of tumor genomic DNA were performed with the immunoSEQ assay. In TCRdb, the immuneACCESS table is reduced to in-frame sequences with V and J assigned. These tables do not hold every clone; where another copy was compared, an unresolved V gene accounts for under half, and the others remain unexplained. The sample yields 13,000 to 15,000 clones; approximately 80% were counted once. About a sixth of the sample belongs to the ten largest clones. Study subjects had biopsy-confirmed Merkel cell carcinoma that was MCPyV-positive, and every subject had positive serum antibodies to T-antigen. Genomic DNA was extracted from roughly 6 adjacent 10-micron frozen tumor sections without cell sorting or culture. Optimal cutting temperature compound was used to freeze tumor biopsy tissue measuring roughly 5 x 5 x 5 mm. The presence of abundant Merkel cell carcinoma and infiltrating cells in the frozen biopsy was confirmed on hematoxylin and eosin scout sections.

Sequencing was performed on tumor tissue. This clonotype was obtained from an adult with Merkel cell carcinoma.

The nucleotide sequence reads as follows: TGTGCCAGCAGTCCCCGCGGAGCGTTAACCTACGAGCAGTACTTC. Its translation is CASSPRGALTYEQYF. The chain employs TRBV28 and TRBJ2-7, with no reliable assignment of the D segment. At the junction V is shortened by 5 bases and J by 2 bases, with 16 bases in between. CDR1 and CDR2, looked up from the germline V gene, are MDHEN and SYDVKM. The CDR3 goes from the cysteine to the phenylalanine over 15 residues. The DNA shown is the 45-base CDR3, in frame from base 1.